This T cell receptor beta chain was recovered during a study of blood T cell repertoires in COVID-19. Turning to the study itself: Donors in the United States, Italy and Spain gave samples during acute or convalescent COVID-19. Nucleic acid was either cDNA or gDNA, and it came from T cells, B-cell-depleted T cells, or PBMCs.

In germline, CDR1 is SGDLS, CDR2 YYNGEE. The CDR3 length is 14 residues. V lost 0 bases and J 0 bases, leaving 7 bases between the germline ends. Under the authors' procedure: By means of reference gene primer amplification, nucleated cell counts were estimated. The assay was immunoSEQ multiplex PCR, and TCRdb's table has in-frame clones only and misses some. The V and J calls and clone size were taken over from that table, and D and trimming were inferred from the DNA. The profile shows 150,000 to 190,000 clones, more than 80% of them singletons. The rearrangement uses TRBV9 and TRBJ2-7; D unresolved. This sequence was found in a woman aged 40 to 50 with acute or convalescent COVID-19. The source material was peripheral blood. The CDR3 nucleotides are TGTGCCAGCAGCGTAGACACAGTCTCCTACGAGCAGTACTTC. Translation: CASSVDTVSYEQYF.